This entry lists 8 T cell receptor beta chains sequenced from one sample in a study of a mutant IDH1 vaccine in newly diagnosed glioma. Time point noted: week 35, safety follow-up. Vaccination comprised doses that each held 300 ug of mutant IDH1 20-mer peptide, plus topical imiquimod. These receptors' antigens are unknown. Method: immunoSEQ multiplex PCR; TCRdb's copy keeps in-frame clones and lacks some. The sample has over 55,000 clones; around 81% are singletons. This specimen was PBMCs, taken from a glioma patient whose treatment included an IDH1 peptide vaccine. These TCRs come from a man between 35 and 55 years old with glioma.

The chain recombines TRBV29-1 with TRBJ2-7; 9 bases line up with TRBD1. Trimming cost V 6 bases and J 3 bases; bases outside gene matches: 6. CDR1 and CDR2 (germline): SQVTM, ANQGSEA. The CDR3 extends over 13 amino acids. CDR3 region: CSVGTGTDYEQYF. In DNA form, the CDR3 reads TGCAGCGTGGGGACAGGGACCGACTACGAGCAGTACTTC.

This clone has a single count. J is TRBJ2-1 and V is TRBV28, with 9 bases aligning to TRBD2. The germline CDR1 and CDR2 sequences are MDHEN and SYDVKM. The length of the CDR3 is 19 residues. V trimming: 3 bases; J trimming: 4 bases; junction bases outside the gene matches: 16. The CDR3 loop is CASSFRTGESGGLYNEQFF. For the CDR3, the DNA is TGTGCCAGCAGTTTTAGGACAGGAGAGAGCGGGGGGCTATACAATGAGCAGTTCTTC.

The chain links TRBV12-5 to TRBJ2-3, with TRBD2 identical over 8 bases. The CDR3 runs to 15 residues. Germline trimming cut 6 bases from V and 0 bases from J; bases unmatched to any gene: 5. Germline CDR1 LGHNT, CDR2 FRNRAP. The CDR3 DNA is TGTGCTAGTGGCCCGGGGGGGCAGAGCACAGATACGCAGTATTTT. Translation: CASGPGGQSTDTQYF.

This chain uses TRBV2 with TRBJ2-1, with 8 positions matching TRBD2. The germline V gene encodes CDR1 SNHLY and CDR2 FYNNEI. V gave up 8 bases and J gave up 6 bases; unmatched junction bases: 6. This CDR3 has 13 amino acids. In DNA form, the CDR3 reads TGTGCCAGCGGGGAGCGGGGGTTCAATGAGCAGTTCTTC. Translating it yields CASGERGFNEQFF. Filled out from reference TRBV2 and TRBJ2-1, the complete variable domain reads EPEVTQTPSHQVTQMGQEVILRCVPISNHLYFYWYRQILGQKVEFLVSFYNNEISEKSEIFDDQFSVERPDGSNFTLKIRSTKLEDSAMYFCASGERGFNEQFFGPGTRLTVL.

The chain is built from TRBV11-3 and TRBJ2-7, with 14 bases aligning to TRBD2. CDR1 and CDR2 (germline): SGHNT, YENEEA. This CDR3 is built from 15 residues. J lost 3 bases, V lost 5 bases, and 3 bases had no gene match. In DNA form, the CDR3 reads TGTGCCAGCAGCGCAGGACTAGCGGGGGGCTACGAGCAGTACTTC. This translates into CASSAGLAGGYEQYF.

The V gene is TRBV6-5, the J gene TRBJ1-1; tentatively, D is TRBD1 (6 bases). This CDR3 has 13 amino acids. Germline V gene data show CDR1 as MNHEY and CDR2 as SVGAGI. V was pared by 5 bases and J by 4 bases, with 11 bases between. The CDR3 loop reads CASSVQGSTEAFF. The CDR3, as DNA: TGTGCCAGCAGTGTACAGGGATCCACTGAAGCTTTCTTT.

The chain couples TRBV30 to TRBJ2-2; a possible D gene is TRBD1 (6 bases). V lost 6 bases to trimming and J lost 2 bases, with 22 bases between them. Per germline, CDR1 GTSNPN and CDR2 SVGIG (reference sequence). The length of the CDR3 is 17 residues. The CDR3 here is CACTPGTKLTNTGELFF. CDR3 DNA sequence: TGTGCCTGTACTCCCGGGACAAAACTCACTAACACCGGGGAGCTGTTTTTT.

Comments on this clone: Other DNA sequences in this specimen translate into the identical CDR3. J is TRBJ2-6 and V is TRBV9; D is unresolved. The CDR3 totals 15 residues. The V and J ends lost 0 bases and 4 bases respectively, with 8 bases between them. From germline, CDR1 is SGDLS and CDR2 YYNGEE. The CDR3 DNA follows: TGTGCCAGCAGCGTAGGGTCCCTCGGGGCCAACGTCCTGACTTTC. This translates into CASSVGSLGANVLTF.